This T cell receptor (beta chain) was identified in a study of somatic mutations in cytotoxic T cells in rheumatoid arthritis. Study summary: Some V beta antibody-stained T-cell populations were flow-sorted at nearly 100% purity, including V beta1+ cells sequenced for TCRB. Study results and caveats: Healthy controls showed no age-related rise in CD8+ clonality, whereas rheumatoid arthritis patients did. Any difference in CD8+ T-cell clonality between patients who had rheumatoid arthritis and healthy controls who were age-matched was not statistically significant.

For this clone: What it binds is not known.

TCRdb keeps only in-frame clones here, not all; method: immunoSEQ multiplex PCR. The repertoire consists of approximately 12,000 clones, with over 70% occurring once and the leading ten covering roughly an eighth. The CDR3 sequence is 14 residues long. The germline V gene has CDR1 MDHEN and CDR2 SYDVKM. Trimming took 2 bases from V and 15 from J, leaving 17 bases between them. The J gene is TRBJ1-6, the V gene TRBV28; D unresolved. Sequencing used CD8+ T cells sorted from blood. This sequence originates from a man over 45 in good health. In nucleotides, the CDR3 is TGTGCCAGCAGTTTAGGCGGCAGCCCTTCAGACCTCCACTTT. It translates to CASSLGGSPSDLHF.